One sample yielded the 20 T cell receptor beta chains listed below, sequenced in a study of blood T cell repertoires in COVID-19. Method: immunoSEQ multiplex PCR; TCRdb's copy keeps in-frame clones and lacks some. The table records over 150,000 clones, more than 70% of them present only once. Material for sequencing was peripheral blood. These receptors were taken from a man between 50 and 59 years old with COVID-19, enrolled during active disease.

The rearrangement links TRBV27 to TRBJ2-4; 7 bases fit TRBD2. The CDR3 runs 15 residues. The germline CDR1 and CDR2 sequences are MNHEY and SMNVEV (reference sequence). V was clipped by 5 bases and J by 0 bases; unmatched bases: 4. CDR3 amino acids: CASSGGGLAKNIQYF. CDR3 bases: TGTGCCAGCAGTGGGGGGGGACTAGCCAAAAACATTCAGTACTTC.

The chain uses TRBV5-6 and TRBJ1-3; TRBD1 matches 8 bases. V trimming: 4 bases; J trimming: 0 bases; junction bases outside the gene matches: 6. Germline V CDR1 and CDR2: SGHDT, YYEEEE. The CDR3 is 16 residues long. For the CDR3, the DNA is TGTGCCAGCAGCCCCGACAGGGGCTACTCTGGAAACACCATATATTTT. It codes for CASSPDRGYSGNTIYF.

This chain links TRBV7-2 with TRBJ1-1, with 8 bases fitting TRBD1. The CDR3 covers 13 residues. J was trimmed by 6 bases and V by 5 bases; bases with no gene match: 5. Looked up from germline, CDR1 is SGHTA and CDR2 is FQGNSA. CDR3: CASSRQGQAEAFF. CDR3 nucleotides: TGTGCCAGCAGCCGACAGGGGCAAGCTGAAGCTTTCTTT.

The sample holds one count of this clone. The V call is TRBV10-1, the J call TRBJ2-1, with TRBD2 matching 12 bases. Germline trimming cut 2 bases from V and 7 bases from J; bases unmatched to any gene: 9. This CDR3 has 17 residues. CDR1 is WNHNN, CDR2 SYGVQD, per germline (reference sequence). Written as DNA, the CDR3 is TGCGCCAGCAGTGAGAGGGTCCTAGCGGGAGGGAAAAATGAGCAGTTCTTC. The encoded protein is CASSERVLAGGKNEQFF.

The chain combines TRBV2 with TRBJ1-6; D is unclear. Germline CDR1 reads SNHLY; CDR2 reads FYNNEI. The V and J ends lost 2 bases and 7 bases respectively, with 3 bases between them. This CDR3 is built from 12 residues. The CDR3 DNA sequence: TGTGCCAGCAGTGAACAGAATTCACCCCTCCACTTT. It is translated as CASSEQNSPLHF.

The gene calls are TRBV2 and TRBJ2-6; a possible D gene is TRBD2 (6 bases). CDR1 and CDR2 (germline): SNHLY, FYNNEI. The V end lost 7 bases, the J end lost 0 bases, and 25 bases lay between the germline ends. This CDR3 is 20 amino acids long. The CDR3 here is CASISGRWGEYSSGANVLTF. CDR3 DNA sequence: TGTGCCAGCATATCAGGGAGGTGGGGGGAATATAGCTCTGGGGCCAACGTCCTGACTTTC. The variable domain in full, with the rest retrieved from reference TRBV2 and TRBJ2-6, is EPEVTQTPSHQVTQMGQEVILRCVPISNHLYFYWYRQILGQKVEFLVSFYNNEISEKSEIFDDQFSVERPDGSNFTLKIRSTKLEDSAMYFCASISGRWGEYSSGANVLTFGAGSRLTVL.

The chain carries TRBV7-8 and TRBJ2-1, with unresolved D. CDR1 and CDR2 (germline): SGHVS, FQNEAQ. The CDR3 loop spans 12 amino acids. V lost 5 bases, J lost 9 bases, and 11 bases lay in between. Here the CDR3 DNA reads TGTGCCAGCAGCCCGGTGATCGCTGAGCAGTTCTTC. Amino acid sequence: CASSPVIAEQFF.

The rearrangement links TRBV12-3 or TRBV12-4 to TRBJ1-2; weak D call: TRBD1 (5 bases). V lost 3 bases to trimming and J lost 4 bases, with 9 bases between them. The CDR3 runs to 13 residues. The CDR3 coding sequence is TGTGCCAGCAGTTTTTTGGGGGGCTATGGCTACACCTTC. It specifies CASSFLGGYGYTF.

This clone came up many times. This chain links TRBV7-9 with TRBJ2-5, with a weak D call TRBD1 (5 bases). The germline V gene encodes CDR1 SEHNR and CDR2 FQNEAQ (reference sequence). CDR3 length equals 17 residues. Trimming removed 5 bases from V and 4 bases from J, with 23 bases in between. The CDR3 is CASSNPYRTTARETQYF. The CDR3 DNA sequence: TGTGCCAGCAGCAATCCTTACAGGACGACCGCACGAGAGACCCAGTACTTC.

The genes are TRBV12-3 or TRBV12-4 and TRBJ1-4, with 8 nucleotides matching TRBD1. V gave up 3 bases and J gave up 8 bases; unmatched junction bases: 2. The CDR3 loop spans 13 amino acids. CDR3 in amino acids: CASSLAGGEKLFF. CDR3 DNA: TGTGCCAGCAGTTTGGCAGGGGGCGAAAAACTGTTTTTT.

The V gene is TRBV9, the J gene TRBJ1-1; 10 bases are shared with TRBD1. The germline V gene encodes CDR1 SGDLS and CDR2 YYNGEE. The ends lost 4 bases at V and 4 bases at J; junction bases unmatched: 4. The CDR3 spans 14 residues. The CDR3 DNA is TGTGCCAGCAGCTATCGGACAGGGGGCACTGAAGCTTTCTTT. Protein product: CASSYRTGGTEAFF.

The rearrangement joins TRBV5-1 to TRBJ2-3; TRBD2 agrees at 10 bases. This CDR3 is 16 amino acids long. V lost 8 bases, J lost 3 bases, and 12 bases stayed unmatched. CDR1 is SGHRS and CDR2 is YFSETQ in the germline V gene. CDR3 sequence: CASKVDASGRTDTQYF. CDR3 bases: TGCGCCAGTAAAGTTGATGCTAGCGGGAGAACAGATACGCAGTATTTT.

V usage is TRBV19 and J usage is TRBJ2-1; D might be TRBD1 (5 bases). The germline gives CDR1 LNHDA, CDR2 SQIVND (reference sequence). CDR3 length: 18 residues. The V and J ends lost 6 bases and 4 bases respectively, with 25 bases between them. The CDR3 DNA reads as TGTGCCAGTAGCCCGTTGGTGGGGCGCAATCTGAAGTACAATGAGCAGTTCTTC. It specifies CASSPLVGRNLKYNEQFF.

The chain combines TRBV5-8 with TRBJ1-1; unclear D gene. CDR3 length: 12 amino acids. V lost 1 base, J lost 5 bases, and 6 bases lay in between. Per germline, CDR1 SGHTS and CDR2 YDEGEE. This CDR3 is CASSLWRTEAFF. The CDR3 DNA reads TGTGCCAGCAGCTTGTGGAGGACTGAAGCTTTCTTT.

The V call is TRBV7-8, the J call TRBJ2-1, with TRBD2 identical over 8 bases. Germline V gene data show CDR1 as SGHVS and CDR2 as FQNEAQ. V was clipped by 5 bases and J by 6 bases; unmatched bases: 21. The CDR3 runs to 19 residues. The CDR3 bases are TGTGCCAGCAGCCCACGCCAGGGACGGACTAGCCGGACTGGCAATGAGCAGTTCTTC. Its translation: CASSPRQGRTSRTGNEQFF.

This chain joins TRBV3-1 (or the pseudogene TRBV3-2) and TRBJ2-7, with TRBD2 matching over 7 bases. J was trimmed by 2 bases and V by 4 bases; bases with no gene match: 2. The V gene's germline CDR1 is LGHDT and CDR2 YNNKEL (reference sequence). The length of the CDR3 is 13 residues. CDR3 amino acids: CASSPGTTYEQYF. Here the CDR3 DNA reads TGTGCCAGCAGCCCCGGGACTACCTACGAGCAGTACTTC.

The chain links TRBV2 to TRBJ1-5; the D is unclear. Looked up from germline, CDR1 is SNHLY and CDR2 is FYNNEI. Trimming pared 4 bases from V and 6 bases from J, leaving 7 bases between. This CDR3 is built from 12 residues. In DNA form, the CDR3 reads TGTGCCAGCAGTGGAACTGCTCAGCCCCAGCATTTT. It codes for CASSGTAQPQHF.

The chain combines TRBV5-1 with TRBJ1-6, with D possibly being TRBD1 (5 bases). This CDR3 contains 15 residues. The germline CDR1 and CDR2 sequences are SGHRS and YFSETQ. Trimming shortened V by 0 bases and J by 3 bases, and 7 bases separated the two germline ends. The CDR3 reads CASSLAQDYNSPLHF. The CDR3 nucleotides are TGCGCCAGCAGCTTGGCACAGGACTATAATTCACCCCTCCACTTT. The full variable domain, rest sourced from reference TRBV5-1 and TRBJ1-6, is KAGVTQTPRYLIKTRGQQVTLSCSPISGHRSVSWYQQTPGQGLQFLFEYFSETQRNKGNFPGRFSGRQFSNSRSEMNVSTLELGDSALYLCASSLAQDYNSPLHFGNGTRLTVT.

The genes are TRBV19 and TRBJ1-4; 7 positions agree with TRBD1. V trimming: 6 bases; J trimming: 4 bases; junction bases outside the gene matches: 5. The CDR3 consists of 14 residues. The germline CDR1 and CDR2 sequences are LNHDA and SQIVND (reference sequence). This CDR3 is CASSQTGLNEKLFF. The CDR3 coding sequence is TGTGCCAGTAGCCAGACAGGGCTTAATGAAAAACTGTTTTTT.

The J gene is TRBJ1-1, the V gene TRBV6-6; 7 bases line up with TRBD1. CDR1 is MNHNY and CDR2 is SVGAGI in the germline V gene (reference sequence). With V trimmed by 5 bases and J by 3 bases, 18 bases remained unmatched. This CDR3 comprises 18 residues. This CDR3 is CASSRDRGGAIGDTEAFF. The CDR3 region has the DNA TGTGCCAGCAGTCGAGATCGAGGGGGCGCGATCGGGGACACTGAAGCTTTCTTT.